The rows below give T cell receptor beta chains drawn from one sample of a study of graft-versus-host responses after intestinal transplantation. These TCRs' antigens remain unknown. Sequencing was performed with immunoSEQ multiplex PCR; in TCRdb, only in-frame clones are kept and a portion is missing. The sample records fewer than 150,000 clones, about 92% being singletons. Sample: unstimulated CD4+ T cells sorted from spleen or lymph node cells, taken before intestinal transplant. The receptors derive from a human donor who received an intestinal transplant. Both conserved end residues are trimmed from each CDR3.

TRBJ2-5	TRBV7-9	ASSFRGVETQY
TRBJ2-5	TRBV29-1	SVGGLATKETQY
TRBJ2-7	TRBV15	ATSRDRQSYEQY
TRBJ2-7	TRBV20-1	SARECEQY
TRBJ1-4	TRBV15	ATARGPTNEKLF
TRBJ2-6	TRBV5-6	ASSDGWGSGANVLT
TRBJ2-4	TRBV6-5	ASRTQQGGGIQY
TRBJ2-2	TRBV6-4	ASSDSGQNTGELF
TRBJ1-3	TRBV9	ASSPTPQGYSGNTIY
TRBJ1-4	TRBV18	ASSRYQGGNNEKLF
TRBJ2-3	TRBV9	ASSVVGDHTNTDTQY
TRBJ2-5	TRBV6-5	ASSLPGIETQY
TRBJ2-5	TRBV7-7	ASSTLAGGGETQY
TRBJ2-1	TRBV10-2	ASTLAREYNEQF